What follows are 20 T cell receptor beta chains derived from one specimen sequenced in a study of shared clonotypes between healthy human individuals. Method: immunoSEQ multiplex PCR; TCRdb's copy keeps in-frame clones and lacks some. The sample lists 330,000 or so clones; 70% to 75% were seen once. The source material was memory CD4+ T cells sorted from blood. Subset given: CD45RA-negative fraction. All receptors derive from a man between 25 and 39 years old in good health.

The CDR3 reads CASSIDLNTEAFF. The DNA for the CDR3 is TGTGCCAGCAGCATTGATCTGAACACTGAAGCTTTCTTT. The chain uses TRBV7-6 and TRBJ1-1, with no clear D. V lost 5 bases and J 0 bases, leaving 7 bases between the germline ends. The CDR3 is made up of 13 amino acids. Germline CDR1 is SGHVS and CDR2 is FNYEAQ.

This rearrangement joins TRBV7-7 to TRBJ2-7, with 9 positions matching TRBD2. Germline V gives CDR1 SSHAT, CDR2 FNYEAQ (reference sequence). V gave up 5 bases and J gave up 2 bases; unmatched junction bases: 7. The CDR3 has 15 amino acids. The CDR3 region has the DNA TGTGCCAGCAGCCCGCAGCGGGAGGAGCCCTACGAGCAGTACTTC. This translates into CASSPQREEPYEQYF.

The J gene is TRBJ1-1, the V gene TRBV27; 8 bases fit TRBD1. Germline assignment: CDR1 MNHEY and CDR2 SMNVEV (reference sequence). The CDR3 totals 18 residues. V was clipped by 7 bases and J by 4 bases; unmatched bases: 20. The CDR3 loop reads CASMAIWAGGKGVTEAFF. CDR3 in DNA: TGTGCCAGCATGGCCATTTGGGCAGGGGGCAAGGGTGTCACTGAAGCTTTCTTT.

The gene calls are TRBV28 and TRBJ2-2; the D is unclear. With 2 bases removed from V and 6 bases from J, the gap between germline ends came to 13 bases. Looked up from germline, CDR1 is MDHEN and CDR2 is SYDVKM. CDR3 length: 15 residues. DNA for the CDR3: TGTGCCAGCAGTTTACGAAGACCTTCCGCCGGGGAGCTGTTTTTT. It codes for CASSLRRPSAGELFF.

This rearrangement joins TRBV15 to TRBJ2-1, with D hard to call. Germline CDR1 reads LNHNV; CDR2 reads YYDKDF (reference sequence). This CDR3 is 16 amino acids long. Trimming pared 3 bases from V and 0 bases from J, leaving 12 bases between. The CDR3 sequence: CATSRGEANSYNEQFF. The CDR3 DNA reads TGTGCCACCAGCAGGGGTGAGGCTAACTCCTACAATGAGCAGTTCTTC.

The chain couples TRBV28 to TRBJ1-1; 10 nucleotides match TRBD1. Germline-derived CDR1 and CDR2 are MDHEN and SYDVKM. CDR3 length: 15 amino acids. The V and J ends lost 4 bases and 0 bases, in that order; junction bases with no gene match: 2. CDR3 in amino acids: CASSWGQGLNTEAFF. The CDR3 region has the DNA TGTGCCAGCAGTTGGGGACAGGGGTTGAACACTGAAGCTTTCTTT.

This sequence joins TRBV25-1 and TRBJ2-5, with TRBD1 as a possible D gene (7 bases). The CDR3 spans 14 residues. Germline V gene lookup returns CDR1 MGHDK and CDR2 SYGVNS. V dropped 5 bases and J dropped 3 bases, with 13 bases sitting between them. The CDR3 coding sequence is TGTGCCAGCAGTTTTGGCAGGGGGGAAGAGACCCAGTACTTC. Its protein product is CASSFGRGEETQYF.

The CDR3 is CASSLEASGRAHYEQYF. The CDR3 nucleotides read TGCGCCAGCAGCTTGGAGGCTAGCGGGAGGGCGCATTACGAGCAGTACTTC. V usage is TRBV5-1 and J usage is TRBJ2-7; 12 bases match TRBD2. Germline CDR1 SGHRS, CDR2 YFSETQ. The V gene end was trimmed by 0 bases and the J gene end by 4 bases; junction bases not matched to a gene: 8. The CDR3 is 17 residues long.

This clone was seen a handful of times. CDR3 nucleotides: TGTGCCAGCAGCCAGGGACGGCCGCCCGGGGAGCTGTTTTTT. This translates into CASSQGRPPGELFF. V is TRBV4-2 and J is TRBJ2-2, with D perhaps TRBD1 or TRBD2 (5 bases each). The germline V gene has CDR1 LGHNA and CDR2 YNFKEQ. This CDR3 has 14 residues. The ends were cut back, 3 bases at V and 6 bases at J, with 11 bases in the middle.

This rearrangement joins TRBV5-1 to TRBJ2-7; the D call may be TRBD1 or TRBD2 (5 bases each). Deletions cut 4 bases from V and 7 bases from J, with 12 bases between. Germline-derived CDR1 and CDR2 are SGHRS and YFSETQ. The CDR3 length is 12 residues. Written as DNA, the CDR3 is TGCGCCAGCAGCCCACCGGGGCGGGAGCAGTACTTC. It is translated as CASSPPGREQYF.

This chain uses TRBV18 with TRBJ2-6; the match to TRBD2 covers 7 bases. The length of the CDR3 is 19 residues. V lost 1 base, J lost 0 bases, and 9 bases stayed unmatched. The germline V gene has CDR1 KGHSH and CDR2 LQKENI. The CDR3, as DNA: TGTGCCAGCTCACCACGGACGGGGGGAGCGGGCTCTGGGGCCAACGTCCTGACTTTC. This translates into CASSPRTGGAGSGANVLTF.

The rearrangement links TRBV5-6 to TRBJ1-3; D gene uncertain. Germline CDR1 is SGHDT and CDR2 is YYEEEE. The ends were cut back, 0 bases at V and 9 bases at J, with 7 bases in the middle. The length of the CDR3 is 12 residues. CDR3: CASSLGGPTIYF. DNA of the CDR3: TGTGCCAGCAGCTTGGGCGGGCCCACCATATATTTT. The variable domain in full, with the rest retrieved from reference TRBV5-6 and TRBJ1-3, is DAGVTQSPTHLIKTRGQQVTLRCSPKSGHDTVSWYQQALGQGPQFIFQYYEEEERQRGNFPDRFSGHQFPNYSSELNVNALLLGDSALYLCASSLGGPTIYFGEGSWLTVV.

V and J are TRBV5-6 and TRBJ1-5; maybe TRBD1 (5 bases). This CDR3 spans 16 amino acids. The germline V gene encodes CDR1 SGHDT and CDR2 YYEEEE. V was shortened by 3 bases and J by 1 base, with 14 bases between the two germline ends. The CDR3 coding sequence is TGTGCCAGCAGCTCCGGACGGGGGAGCAGCAATCAGCCCCAGCATTTT. Amino acid sequence: CASSSGRGSSNQPQHF. Full variable domain (outside the CDR3, taken from reference TRBV5-6 and TRBJ1-5): DAGVTQSPTHLIKTRGQQVTLRCSPKSGHDTVSWYQQALGQGPQFIFQYYEEEERQRGNFPDRFSGHQFPNYSSELNVNALLLGDSALYLCASSSGRGSSNQPQHFGDGTRLSIL.

V and J are TRBV7-9 and TRBJ2-2, with TRBD2 as a possible D gene (5 bases). This CDR3 spans 18 amino acids. Germline CDR1 reads SEHNR; CDR2 reads FQNEAQ (reference sequence). Deletions cut 2 bases from V and 0 bases from J, with 16 bases between. The CDR3 region is CASSLSRQLDPNTGELFF. The DNA of the CDR3 is TGTGCCAGCAGCTTATCGAGACAACTAGACCCGAACACCGGGGAGCTGTTTTTT.

This clone was seen at least ten times. This chain's CDR3 is CATSSRQGPYEQYF. The DNA of the CDR3 is TGTGCCACCAGCTCTCGACAGGGGCCCTACGAGCAGTACTTC. The J gene is TRBJ2-7, the V gene TRBV15, with 8 bases that match TRBD1. There are 14 residues in the CDR3. Trimming cost V 5 bases and J 2 bases; bases outside gene matches: 5. Germline CDR1 reads LNHNV; CDR2 reads YYDKDF (reference sequence).

The V call is TRBV13, the J call TRBJ2-1, with TRBD2 matching over 9 bases. V lost 2 bases and J lost 5; bases outside the gene matches: 13. CDR3 length: 18 amino acids. Germline values: CDR1 PRHDT, CDR2 FYEKMQ (reference sequence). The CDR3 bases are TGTGCCAGCAGCTTATCCGCCAAGCGGGAGGTCGTGCACAATGAGCAGTTCTTC. Its protein is CASSLSAKREVVHNEQFF.

This clone has just one count. The J gene is TRBJ2-7, the V gene TRBV2; possibly TRBD1 for D (7 bases). There are 14 residues in the CDR3. From germline, CDR1 is SNHLY and CDR2 FYNNEI. Trimming cost V 7 bases and J 3 bases, with 16 bases left between them. The CDR3 DNA is TGTGCCAGCAAGAGGGCAGGGGGAGGCTACGAGCAGTACTTC. This sequence encodes CASKRAGGGYEQYF.

This chain connects TRBV5-4 to TRBJ2-3, with TRBD2 matching 13 bases. Germline-derived CDR1 and CDR2 are SGHNT and YYREEE (reference sequence). The length of the CDR3 is 16 residues. The trim removed 3 bases at V and 7 bases at J, leaving 8 bases unmatched. This CDR3 reads CASSSPGTSGINTQYF. The DNA of the CDR3 is TGTGCCAGCAGCTCCCCCGGGACTAGCGGGATTAATACGCAGTATTTT.

This chain joins TRBV6-4 and TRBJ1-2, with D possibly being TRBD1 (5 bases). This CDR3 spans 13 amino acids. CDR1 and CDR2 (germline): MRHNA, SNTAGT. V was shortened by 5 bases and J by 4 bases, with 11 bases between the two germline ends. The CDR3 region is CASSQGAGYGYTF. The CDR3 DNA reads TGTGCCAGCAGTCAGGGAGCAGGCTATGGCTACACCTTC.

The J gene is TRBJ1-5, the V gene TRBV29-1; D is unresolved. Trimming pared 5 bases from V and 0 bases from J, leaving 11 bases between. This CDR3 contains 14 residues. Germline lookup yields CDR1 SQVTM and CDR2 ANQGSEA. The CDR3 DNA follows: TGCAGCGTTACAGTGGGCTATAGCAATCAGCCCCAGCATTTT. It codes for CSVTVGYSNQPQHF.